The present TCR delta chain was sequenced within a study of gamma-delta T cells after stem cell transplantation. TCRdb reprocessed the RT-PCR reads using CATT. The sample records roughly 600 delta-chain clones, less than 30% being singletons. This clone was observed a handful of times. The mismatch at residue 8 between this DNA's translation and the TCRdb protein of a much larger clone likely reflects a read error; the protein shown is translated from the DNA. The clonotype was recovered from a human donor. It is not recorded whose cells these are; they may come from a transplant donor. The sequencing input was gamma-delta T cells.

The CDR3 reads CALGRGILHLKLIF. In DNA, the CDR3 is TGTGCTCTTGGACGAGGGATCCTTCACCTTAAACTCATCTTT. This chain links TRDV1 with TRDJ1; TRDD2 or TRDD3 may be the D gene (5 bases each). Germline V gene sequence: CDR1 TSWWSYY, CDR2 QGS. The germline V and J ends were trimmed by 6 bases and 7 bases, with 18 bases remaining between them. CDR3 length: 14 residues.